This TCR beta chain was documented in a study of T cells expressing NK-cell markers. On the study more broadly: It was sorted CD3+CD56-NKG2C+, CD3+CD56+NKG2C- and CD3+CD56+NKG2C+ T cells that provided the TCR beta repertoires. Study outcomes and limitations: NKG2C+ dominant clonotype frequencies in 6 or 7 donors were roughly 1.0-7.5% of CD8+ T cells.

TCRdb reprocessed the 5' RACE reads and stores each CDR3 protein as one record, lacking DNA. This listing includes around 550,000 distinct CDR3 sequences. On this clonotype: What it binds is unknown.

Looked up from germline, CDR1 is SGHTA and CDR2 is FQGNSA. There are 13 residues in the CDR3. The TCR originated in a young man in good health. Sequenced: blood T cells: a sorted CD56 or NKG2C T cell subset, CD4+ or CD8+ T cells, or bulk PBMC T cells (not recorded which). The chain employs TRBV7-2 and TRBJ2-2; TCRdb indicates TRBD1, and absent DNA this call remains unverified. CDR3 loop: CASSRDRPGELFF.